A selection of T cell receptor beta chains follows, all from one sample in a study of blood T cell repertoires in COVID-19. Profiled with immunoSEQ multiplex PCR; TCRdb holds only in-frame clones, not every one. Of about 56,000 clones in the sample, roughly 84% were seen once. Sequencing used peripheral blood. The source is a man aged 55-75 years with COVID-19, enrolled during active disease. The CDR3 runs from the conserved cysteine through the conserved F or W. The D gene is left open where the match is weak. A clone size is listed for some rows: how often the clone was seen (once, few, many), or a class if it is expanded.

d_call j_call v_call clone_size cdr3_aa cdr3_nt
TRBD1 TRBJ2-5 TRBV6-5 - CASAPVGQYQETQYF TGTGCCAGCGCCCCGGTGGGACAGTACCAAGAGACCCAGTACTTC
- TRBJ2-3 TRBV3-1/TRBV3-2 - CASSPTGTDTQYF TGTGCCAGCAGCCCGACAGGCACAGATACGCAGTATTTT
TRBD1 TRBJ1-4 TRBV2 - CASSEGPTGPGQLFF TGTGCCAGCAGTGAAGGACCGACAGGGCCGGGTCAACTGTTTTTT
- TRBJ2-7 TRBV10-1 few CASTDGLANEQYF TGCGCCAGCACCGATGGGCTAGCGAACGAGCAGTACTTC
- TRBJ1-4 TRBV5-1 - CASSLTVTNEKLFF TGCGCCAGCAGCTTGACGGTTACTAATGAAAAACTGTTTTTT
TRBD1 TRBJ1-2 TRBV6-4 - CASSDSEGGRDGYTF TGTGCCAGCAGTGACTCGGAAGGGGGCCGAGATGGCTACACCTTC
- TRBJ2-1 TRBV5-1 - CASSQTHNEQFF TGCGCCAGCAGCCAAACTCACAATGAGCAGTTCTTC
- TRBJ2-7 TRBV5-6 - CASSLTVTYEQYF TGTGCCAGCAGCCTAACAGTCACCTACGAGCAGTACTTC
- TRBJ2-2 TRBV7-2 - CASSDTRSGGTGELFF TGTGCCAGCAGCGACACTAGATCAGGTGGCACCGGGGAGCTGTTTTTT
- TRBJ2-3 TRBV6-5 - CASRRISSSTDTQYF TGTGCCAGCAGGAGGATTTCTTCTAGCACAGATACGCAGTATTTT
- TRBJ2-5 TRBV18 - CASSPRSEKPGETQYF TGTGCCAGCTCGCCAAGATCAGAGAAACCCGGGGAGACCCAGTACTTC
- TRBJ2-7 TRBV19 - CASSIGGYRDTIIYEQYF TGTGCCAGTAGTATCGGCGGGTACCGGGACACCATAATCTACGAGCAGTACTTC
- TRBJ1-6 TRBV5-6 - CASSSLGGYNSPLHF TGTGCCAGCAGCTCCTTGGGGGGCTATAATTCACCCCTCCACTTT
TRBD2 TRBJ2-1 TRBV6-1 - CASSETIARLAGRQFF TGTGCCAGCAGTGAAACAATTGCAAGGCTAGCGGGGAGGCAGTTCTTC
- TRBJ1-5 TRBV19 - CASSPEVGQRHQPQHF TGTGCCAGTAGTCCGGAGGTAGGTCAGAGGCATCAGCCCCAGCATTTT
- TRBJ1-3 TRBV9 - CASSAELGGSGNTIYF TGTGCCAGCAGCGCGGAATTGGGAGGCTCTGGAAACACCATATATTTT
- TRBJ2-1 TRBV10-1 few CASSSSTLTEQFF TGCGCCAGCAGTTCTAGTACCCTGACTGAGCAGTTCTTC